This passage covers 17 T cell receptor beta chains from one sample sequenced in a study of blood T cell repertoires in COVID-19. Sequenced by immunoSEQ multiplex PCR; TCRdb stores in-frame clones only, minus some. Among approximately 230,000 clones listed, around 88% were seen once. The specimen sequenced was peripheral blood. These receptors were collected from a woman aged 25 to 45 with COVID-19, enrolled during active disease.

This rearrangement joins TRBV6-1 to TRBJ2-1; unclear D gene. V lost 1 base and J lost 5, with 12 bases in between. The CDR3 runs to 15 residues. Looked up from germline, CDR1 is MNHNS and CDR2 is SASEGT. The CDR3 nucleotides are TGTGCCAGCAGTGAAGGACATATCTTTAACAATGAGCAGTTCTTC. It specifies CASSEGHIFNNEQFF.

The V and J genes are TRBV11-2 and TRBJ2-5; D is uncertain. The CDR3 runs 13 residues. V lost 4 bases and J lost 4, with 10 bases in between. From germline, CDR1 is SGHAT and CDR2 FQNNGV. CDR3 sequence (DNA): TGTGCCAGCAGCTGGAGTTACCGAGAGACCCAGTACTTC. Translating gives CASSWSYRETQYF.

V is TRBV6-5 and J is TRBJ1-2, with D unclear. Germline assignment: CDR1 MNHEY and CDR2 SVGAGI. This CDR3 contains 14 residues. Trimming took off 5 bases at V and 3 bases at J, with 13 bases between the two ends. The CDR3 coding sequence is TGTGCCAGCAGTCGCTCCGCGGGAGACTATGGCTACACCTTC. Encoded protein: CASSRSAGDYGYTF.

The CDR3 DNA sequence: TGCGCCAGCAGCCAGACGAGGACAGGTAATCAGCCCCAGCATTTT. It translates to CASSQTRTGNQPQHF. V is TRBV4-3 and J is TRBJ1-5; TRBD1 aligns across 7 bases. The trim removed 3 bases at V and 4 bases at J, leaving 6 bases unmatched. This CDR3 contains 15 residues. From germline, CDR1 is LGHNA and CDR2 YSLEER.

The V call is TRBV6-5, the J call TRBJ2-2; D might be TRBD1 (5 bases). CDR1 is MNHEY and CDR2 is SVGAGI in the germline V gene. Trimming removed 5 bases from V and 0 bases from J, with 10 bases in between. CDR3 size: 15 residues. In DNA, the CDR3 is TGTGCCAGCAGTCTTGACAGTCCGAACACCGGGGAGCTGTTTTTT. Encoded protein: CASSLDSPNTGELFF.

This rearrangement joins TRBV27 to TRBJ1-4; D might be TRBD1 (6 bases). The CDR3 runs to 15 residues. In germline, CDR1 is MNHEY, CDR2 SMNVEV (reference sequence). Trimming stripped 7 bases from V and 3 bases from J, with 15 bases between. CDR3 region: CASTQRGLANEKLFF. In DNA form, the CDR3 reads TGTGCCAGCACCCAGCGGGGGCTGGCTAATGAAAAACTGTTTTTT.

V gene TRBV3-1 (or the pseudogene TRBV3-2) combines with J gene TRBJ2-1; the match to TRBD2 covers 11 bases. The V and J ends lost 8 bases and 4 bases, in that order; junction bases with no gene match: 1. CDR3 length equals 13 residues. Looked up from germline, CDR1 is LGHDT and CDR2 is YNNKEL (reference sequence). The CDR3 region is CASGTSGYNEQFF. CDR3 DNA sequence: TGTGCCAGCGGGACTAGCGGATACAATGAGCAGTTCTTC.

This clone was counted a few times. Here the CDR3 reads CASSYGPSYEQYF. In nucleotides, the CDR3 is TGTGCCAGCAGTTACGGGCCTTCGTACGAGCAGTACTTC. The chain carries TRBV6-5 and TRBJ2-7, with D unclear. The germline V and J ends were trimmed by 2 bases and 4 bases, with 9 bases remaining between them. Looked up from germline, CDR1 is MNHEY and CDR2 is SVGAGI. The CDR3 loop spans 13 amino acids.

The chain recombines TRBV11-3 with TRBJ2-2, with 10 bases lining up with TRBD2. CDR3 length: 15 amino acids. The V and J ends lost 3 bases and 3 bases, in that order; junction bases with no gene match: 1. Germline CDR1 and CDR2: SGHNT and YENEEA. Here the CDR3 reads CASSFGTSDTGELFF. DNA for the CDR3: TGTGCCAGCAGCTTTGGGACTAGCGACACCGGGGAGCTGTTTTTT.

This chain connects TRBV28 to TRBJ2-7, with 10 bases fitting TRBD1. Germline values: CDR1 MDHEN, CDR2 SYDVKM. The CDR3 is 15 residues long. The V segment lost 1 base and the J segment 5 bases; nucleotides outside the gene matches: 5. This CDR3 reads CASSLYGTGDNEQYF. CDR3 DNA sequence: TGTGCCAGCAGTTTATACGGGACAGGGGACAACGAGCAGTACTTC. The whole variable domain, filled in from reference TRBV28 and TRBJ2-7, reads DVKVTQSSRYLVKRTGEKVFLECVQDMDHENMFWYRQDPGLGLRLIYFSYDVKMKEKGDIPEGYSVSREKKERFSLILESASTNQTSMYLCASSLYGTGDNEQYFGPGTRLTVT.

The count of this clone is one. The CDR3 DNA follows: TGTGCCAGCAGCTTCTCCCCCGCGGAAGGCTACACCTTC. Translation gives CASSFSPAEGYTF. V gene TRBV12-3 or TRBV12-4 combines with J gene TRBJ1-2; D ambiguous. Trimming removed 6 bases at V and 8 bases at J, with 16 bases between. There are 13 residues in the CDR3.

The rearrangement links TRBV5-1 to TRBJ2-1; TRBD1 matches 7 bases. This CDR3 contains 17 residues. Germline-derived CDR1 and CDR2 are SGHRS and YFSETQ. V trimming: 0 bases; J trimming: 0 bases; junction bases outside the gene matches: 6. The CDR3 coding sequence is TGCGCCAGCAGCTTGGAGGGGGCACCGAGCTCCTACAATGAGCAGTTCTTC. Its protein is CASSLEGAPSSYNEQFF. Supplemented by reference TRBV5-1 and TRBJ2-1, the full variable domain reads KAGVTQTPRYLIKTRGQQVTLSCSPISGHRSVSWYQQTPGQGLQFLFEYFSETQRNKGNFPGRFSGRQFSNSRSEMNVSTLELGDSALYLCASSLEGAPSSYNEQFFGPGTRLTVL.

The chain joins TRBV6-2 or TRBV6-3 to TRBJ1-5; 7 bases are shared with TRBD1. Trimming took 4 bases from V and 1 from J; bases not matched to a gene: 22. The CDR3 is made up of 21 amino acids. Germline CDR1 MNHEY, CDR2 SVGEGT. This CDR3 reads CASSFSLKSTGRTLSNQPQHF. The CDR3 nucleotides are TGTGCCAGCAGTTTCTCCTTGAAATCGACAGGGAGGACATTGAGCAATCAGCCCCAGCATTTT.

The J gene is TRBJ2-3, the V gene TRBV6-2 or TRBV6-3; TRBD2 matches at 7 bases. The germline gives CDR1 MNHEY, CDR2 SVGEGT. V lost 5 bases, J lost 0 bases, and 5 bases stayed unmatched. This CDR3 has 15 residues. CDR3 in DNA: TGTGCCAGCAGTCGGGACTATCCTAGCACAGATACGCAGTATTTT. Protein: CASSRDYPSTDTQYF.

V and J are TRBV7-6 and TRBJ2-2, with 7 positions matching TRBD1. Germline V lookup: CDR1 SGHVS, CDR2 FNYEAQ. V was pared by 6 bases and J by 2 bases, with 6 bases of the junction left unmatched. The CDR3 extends over 15 amino acids. The CDR3 bases are TGTGCCAGCAGTTCGGACAGGCCCAACACCGGGGAGCTGTTTTTT. Its protein product is CASSSDRPNTGELFF.

In DNA form, the CDR3 reads TGTGCCAGCAGTTATAACAGGGTGAGCGAGCAGTACGTC. It is translated as CASSYNRVSEQYV. The rearrangement links TRBV6-2 or TRBV6-3 to TRBJ2-7; TRBD1 might be the D (6 bases). The CDR3 covers 13 residues. CDR1 and CDR2 (germline): MNHEY, SVGEGT. V dropped 3 bases and J dropped 6 bases, with 12 bases sitting between them.

The CDR3 protein is CASSGGDLGQETQYF. CDR3 nucleotides: TGTGCCAGCAGTGGGGGGGACCTTGGGCAAGAGACCCAGTACTTC. The V gene is TRBV28, the J gene TRBJ2-5; 7 bases match TRBD2. The CDR3 is 15 amino acids. Germline CDR1 MDHEN, CDR2 SYDVKM. V dropped 5 bases and J dropped 2; count of bases not matched to a gene: 8.